The following is a T cell receptor (beta chain) sequence with its context. The antigen remains undetermined. CDR3 length: 13 amino acids. V lost 6 bases and J 1 base, leaving 9 bases between the germline ends. Germline V lookup: CDR1 KGHSH, CDR2 LQKENI. This specimen belongs to a study of shared clonotypes between healthy human individuals. Study at large: With ages of 18 to 49, the donors were a couple of women and a few men. General study findings and limits: Generation probability values for non-shared clonotypes were lower than those for clonotypes shared by all four donors.

This table comes from immunoSEQ multiplex PCR, and its TCRdb copy is limited to in-frame clones, with some not included. The sample records about 2.4 million clones, just over 90% being singletons. Sequenced: naive CD4+ T cells sorted from blood. Regarding subset: CD45RA+ positively selected. The genes are TRBV18 and TRBJ1-2, with D perhaps TRBD1 (6 bases). The sequence was collected from a young man in good health. The CDR3 region has the DNA TGTGCCAGCTCCGCGGACAGTAACTATGGCTACACCTTC. Translated, it gives CASSADSNYGYTF.